This passage covers 8 T cell receptor beta chains from one sample sequenced in a study of shared clonotypes between healthy human individuals. Sequencing used immunoSEQ multiplex PCR; TCRdb keeps in-frame clones, though not all of them. The top ten clones hold roughly 0.62% of a sample with 950,000 to 1,100,000 clones, around 82% of them seen once. Sequencing was carried out using memory CD4+ T cells from PBMCs. Indicated subset: CD45RA-negative fraction. The receptor set was obtained from a man between 18 and 29 years old in good health. Some clones in this sample may be carry-over from other donors' samples.

On this clone itself: Possible read error: a much larger clone is one base away. Distinct nucleotide sequences in the sample also encode this CDR3. The V call is TRBV7-9, the J call TRBJ2-7; D ambiguous. Trimming pared 5 bases from V and 0 bases from J, leaving 5 bases between. Per the germline V gene, CDR1 is SEHNR and CDR2 is FQNEAQ (reference sequence). The CDR3 consists of 12 residues. The CDR3 nucleotides read TGTGCCAGCAGCGCTAGCTCCTACGAGCAGTACTTC. Translated: CASSASSYEQYF.

The chain employs TRBV18 and TRBJ2-7, with 11 bases aligning to TRBD1. V was pared by 3 bases and J by 3 bases, with 4 bases of the junction left unmatched. In germline, CDR1 is KGHSH, CDR2 LQKENI. The CDR3 covers 15 residues. CDR3: CASSPTGTGGYEQYF. The CDR3, as DNA: TGTGCCAGCTCACCTACCGGGACAGGGGGCTACGAGCAGTACTTC.

The J gene is TRBJ2-3, the V gene TRBV7-6; tentatively, D is TRBD1 or TRBD2 (5 bases each). Trimming cost V 4 bases and J 2 bases, with 22 bases left between them. This CDR3 has 18 amino acids. Germline-derived CDR1 and CDR2 are SGHVS and FNYEAQ. The CDR3 sequence: CASSSGTRLVPFTDTQYF. DNA of the CDR3: TGTGCCAGCAGCTCAGGGACCCGCCTGGTTCCGTTCACAGATACGCAGTATTTT.

V is TRBV5-1 and J is TRBJ2-3; 11 bases fit TRBD1. This CDR3 comprises 18 residues. V shed 4 bases, J shed 1 base, and the junction held 11 bases outside the gene matches. Germline assignment: CDR1 SGHRS and CDR2 YFSETQ. The CDR3 protein is CASSIGQGAHSGTDTQYF. The DNA of the CDR3 is TGCGCCAGCAGCATAGGACAGGGGGCTCATTCCGGCACAGATACGCAGTATTTT.

The gene calls are TRBV28 and TRBJ2-7; no reliable D call. V was pared by 8 bases and J by 6 bases, with 23 bases between. CDR3 length: 15 amino acids. The germline V gene has CDR1 MDHEN and CDR2 SYDVKM. In nucleotides, the CDR3 is TGTGCCAGCCCCCCCTCCCCCCCCGACATGGGCGAGCAGTACTTC. This encodes CASPPSPPDMGEQYF.

The rearrangement joins TRBV29-1 to TRBJ1-1, with 7 nucleotides matching TRBD1. Trimming took 5 bases from V and 4 from J; bases not matched to a gene: 10. CDR1 SQVTM and CDR2 ANQGSEA come from the germline V gene. The CDR3 sequence is 14 residues long. The CDR3 DNA sequence: TGCAGCGTTCTTGGACAGGAGCGAGGCACTGAAGCTTTCTTT. Amino acids: CSVLGQERGTEAFF.

The gene calls are TRBV5-1 and TRBJ2-3; D assignment may be TRBD1 or TRBD2 (6 bases each). V was clipped by 4 bases and J by 2 bases, with 17 bases between them. This CDR3 contains 16 residues. Germline assignment: CDR1 SGHRS and CDR2 YFSETQ. CDR3 nucleotide sequence: TGCGCCAGCAGCACAGGGACTTTCTCCAACACAGATACGCAGTATTTT. Residues: CASSTGTFSNTDTQYF. Complete variable domain (other parts from reference TRBV5-1 and TRBJ2-3): KAGVTQTPRYLIKTRGQQVTLSCSPISGHRSVSWYQQTPGQGLQFLFEYFSETQRNKGNFPGRFSGRQFSNSRSEMNVSTLELGDSALYLCASSTGTFSNTDTQYFGPGTRLTVL.

This sequence joins TRBV18 and TRBJ2-2, with 13 positions matching TRBD2. From germline, CDR1 is KGHSH and CDR2 LQKENI. The CDR3 is 16 amino acids. V was clipped by 6 bases and J by 4 bases; unmatched bases: 5. The CDR3 DNA reads as TGTGCCAGCTCGAAAACTAGCGGGAGGGCCACCGGGGAGCTGTTTTTT. Its translation: CASSKTSGRATGELFF.